Reported below is one TCR beta chain. Its antigen is currently unknown. The DNA is left out, because the CDR3 cannot be placed on it with certainty; the CDR3 is given as TCRdb lists it. The data stem from a study of OX40 agonist ivuxolimab in advanced cancers. Study-level information: With ivuxolimab, an agonistic anti-OX40 (CD134) antibody, patients were treated. Males comprised over 80% of the group, whose mean age was approximately 60 years (range roughly 23 to 90). Study findings and constraints: Normalized T-cell clonal expansion was also low in a subset of nonresponders.

The CDR3 comprises 12 residues, both ends counted. Germline CDR1 reads MNHNS; CDR2 reads SASEGT. Libraries were prepared by immunoSEQ multiplex PCR; TCRdb keeps only in-frame clonotypes and omits some of them. The table records around 71,000 clones, roughly 80% of them present only once. Source: CD4+ or CD8+ T cells sorted from blood, taken in a trial of the OX40 agonist ivuxolimab. This receptor was identified in an adult with an advanced solid tumor such as melanoma, head and neck, liver or kidney cancer. The V call is TRBV6-1, the J call TRBJ2-3; the table calls TRBD1, which could not be checked here. The CDR3 reads CASRVGQGSEYF.